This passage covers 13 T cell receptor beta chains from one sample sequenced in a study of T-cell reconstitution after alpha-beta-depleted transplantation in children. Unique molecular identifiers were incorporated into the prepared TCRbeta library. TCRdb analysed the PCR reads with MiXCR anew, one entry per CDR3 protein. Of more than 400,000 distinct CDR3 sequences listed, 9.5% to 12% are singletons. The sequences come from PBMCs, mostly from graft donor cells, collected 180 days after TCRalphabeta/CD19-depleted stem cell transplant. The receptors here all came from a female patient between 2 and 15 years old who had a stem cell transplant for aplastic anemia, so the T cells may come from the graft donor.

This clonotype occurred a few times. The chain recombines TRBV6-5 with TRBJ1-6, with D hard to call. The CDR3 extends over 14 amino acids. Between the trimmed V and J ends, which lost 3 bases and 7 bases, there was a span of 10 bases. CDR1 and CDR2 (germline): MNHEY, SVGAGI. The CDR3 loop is CASSYWTENSPLHF. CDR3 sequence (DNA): TGTGCCAGCAGTTATTGGACCGAAAATTCACCCCTCCACTTT.

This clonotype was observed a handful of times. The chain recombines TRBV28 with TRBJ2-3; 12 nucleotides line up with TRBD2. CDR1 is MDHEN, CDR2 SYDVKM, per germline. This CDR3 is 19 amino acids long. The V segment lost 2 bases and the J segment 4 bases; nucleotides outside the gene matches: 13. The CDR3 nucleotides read TGTGCCAGCAGTTTAAGACTAGCGGGAGCTGAGTTTAGGGCAGATACGCAGTATTTT. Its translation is CASSLRLAGAEFRADTQYF.

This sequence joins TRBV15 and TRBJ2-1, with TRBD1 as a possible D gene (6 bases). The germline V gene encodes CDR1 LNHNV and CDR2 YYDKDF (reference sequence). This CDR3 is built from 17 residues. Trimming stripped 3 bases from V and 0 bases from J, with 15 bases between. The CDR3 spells CATSSRGHTGSYNEQFF. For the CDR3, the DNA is TGTGCCACCAGCAGCAGGGGACATACGGGCTCCTACAATGAGCAGTTCTTC. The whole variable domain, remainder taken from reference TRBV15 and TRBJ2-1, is DAMVIQNPRYQVTQFGKPVTLSCSQTLNHNVMYWYQQKSSQAPKLLFHYYDKDFNNEADTPDNFQSRRPNTSFCFLDIRSPGLGDTAMYLCATSSRGHTGSYNEQFFGPGTRLTVL.

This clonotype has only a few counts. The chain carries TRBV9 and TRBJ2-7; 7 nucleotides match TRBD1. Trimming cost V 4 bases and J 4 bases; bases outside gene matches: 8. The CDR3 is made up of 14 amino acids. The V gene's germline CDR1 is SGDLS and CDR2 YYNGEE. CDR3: CASSPRQGLYEQYF. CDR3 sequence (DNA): TGTGCCAGCAGCCCTAGACAGGGCTTGTACGAGCAGTACTTC.

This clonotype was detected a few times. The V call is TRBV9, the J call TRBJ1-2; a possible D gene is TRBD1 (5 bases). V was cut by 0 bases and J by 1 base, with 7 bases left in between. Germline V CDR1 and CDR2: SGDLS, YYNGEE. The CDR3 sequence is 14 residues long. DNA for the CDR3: TGTGCCAGCAGCGTAGCAGGGTTTAACTATGGCTACACCTTC. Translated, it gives CASSVAGFNYGYTF.

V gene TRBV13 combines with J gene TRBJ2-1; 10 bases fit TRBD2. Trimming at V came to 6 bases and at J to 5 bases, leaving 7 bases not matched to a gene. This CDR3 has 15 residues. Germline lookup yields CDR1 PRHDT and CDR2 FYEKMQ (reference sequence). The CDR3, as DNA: TGTGCCAGCAGTTTACCACTAGCGGGGCACAATGAGCAGTTCTTC. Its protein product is CASSLPLAGHNEQFF.

CDR3 residues: CASSQAPWDWGGSPYNSPLHF. The CDR3 nucleotides read TGCGCCAGCAGCCAAGCCCCCTGGGACTGGGGAGGGAGCCCCTATAATTCACCCCTCCACTTT. The chain couples TRBV4-1 to TRBJ1-6, with a weak D call TRBD1 (5 bases). CDR1 is MGHRA, CDR2 YSYEKL, per germline. Trimming shortened V by 1 base and J by 2 bases, and 24 bases separated the two germline ends. The CDR3 runs 21 residues.

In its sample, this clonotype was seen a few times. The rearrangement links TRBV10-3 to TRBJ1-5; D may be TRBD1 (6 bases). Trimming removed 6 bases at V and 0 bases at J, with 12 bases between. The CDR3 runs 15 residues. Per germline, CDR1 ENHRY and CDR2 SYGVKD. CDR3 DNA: TGTGCCATCAGCCGGACAGACTATAGCAATCAGCCCCAGCATTTT. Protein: CAISRTDYSNQPQHF.

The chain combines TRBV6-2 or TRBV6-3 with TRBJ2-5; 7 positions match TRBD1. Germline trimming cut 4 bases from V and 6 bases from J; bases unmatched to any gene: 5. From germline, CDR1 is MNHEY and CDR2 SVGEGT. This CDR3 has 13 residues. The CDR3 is CASSSRQGKTQYF. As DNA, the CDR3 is TGTGCCAGCAGTTCCCGACAGGGAAAGACCCAGTACTTC.

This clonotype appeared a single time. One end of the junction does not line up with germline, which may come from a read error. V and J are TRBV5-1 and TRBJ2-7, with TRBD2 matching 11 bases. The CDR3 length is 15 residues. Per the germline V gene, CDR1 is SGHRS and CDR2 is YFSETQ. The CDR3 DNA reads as TGCGCCAGCGCGAGGGGACTAGCGGATTCCTACGACCAGTACTTC. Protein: CASARGLADSYDQYF.

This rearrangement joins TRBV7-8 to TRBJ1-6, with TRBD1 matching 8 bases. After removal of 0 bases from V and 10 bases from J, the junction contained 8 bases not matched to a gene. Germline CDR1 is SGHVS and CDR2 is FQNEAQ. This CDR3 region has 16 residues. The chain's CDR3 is CASSLARTGLVSPLHF. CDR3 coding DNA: TGTGCCAGCAGCTTAGCAAGGACAGGGTTGGTCTCACCCCTCCACTTT.

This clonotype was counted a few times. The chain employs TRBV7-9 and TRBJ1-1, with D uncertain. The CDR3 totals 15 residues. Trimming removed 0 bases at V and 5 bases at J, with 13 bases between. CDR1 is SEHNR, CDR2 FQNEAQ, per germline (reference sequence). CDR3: CASSLANGVGTEAFF. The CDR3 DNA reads TGTGCCAGCAGCTTAGCGAACGGGGTAGGGACTGAAGCTTTCTTT.

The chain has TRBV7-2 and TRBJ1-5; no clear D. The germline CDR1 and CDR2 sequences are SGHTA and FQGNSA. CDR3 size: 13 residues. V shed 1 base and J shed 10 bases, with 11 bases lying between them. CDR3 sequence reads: CASSLDFLLPQHF. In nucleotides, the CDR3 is TGTGCCAGCAGCTTAGACTTTTTGCTACCCCAGCATTTT.